Sequencing of this TCR beta chain was carried out in a study of cytomegalovirus exposure and HLA in healthy donors. The PCR was carried out with 60 Vbeta primers and 13 Jbeta primers. TCRdb keeps only in-frame clones here, not all; method: immunoSEQ multiplex PCR. The sample has about 170,000 clones, roughly four fifths seen once. Germline loops: CDR1 SGDLS, CDR2 YYNGEE. V lost 4 bases to trimming and J lost 4 bases; unmatched junction nucleotides: 7. The CDR3 is 14 residues long. Study-level results: Both high specificity and high sensitivity reportedly marked the classifier's diagnosis of cytomegalovirus status. Later work found that TCR association rates differed between HLA loci; DRB1 had the most and HLA-C the fewest. Later analysis identified several of the most significant clusters that appeared linked to common viral pathogens.

The table lists this clone with a few counts. Its antigen is not identified. Each of the donors was a healthy bone marrow donor. This clonotype was obtained from a woman in her thirties in good health and CMV-seropositive. Sequenced material: PBMCs. The chain combines TRBV9 with TRBJ1-2; TRBD1 aligns across 7 bases. Here the CDR3 reads CASSNQGQFYGYTF. The DNA for the CDR3 is TGTGCCAGCAGCAACCAGGGACAGTTCTATGGCTACACCTTC.